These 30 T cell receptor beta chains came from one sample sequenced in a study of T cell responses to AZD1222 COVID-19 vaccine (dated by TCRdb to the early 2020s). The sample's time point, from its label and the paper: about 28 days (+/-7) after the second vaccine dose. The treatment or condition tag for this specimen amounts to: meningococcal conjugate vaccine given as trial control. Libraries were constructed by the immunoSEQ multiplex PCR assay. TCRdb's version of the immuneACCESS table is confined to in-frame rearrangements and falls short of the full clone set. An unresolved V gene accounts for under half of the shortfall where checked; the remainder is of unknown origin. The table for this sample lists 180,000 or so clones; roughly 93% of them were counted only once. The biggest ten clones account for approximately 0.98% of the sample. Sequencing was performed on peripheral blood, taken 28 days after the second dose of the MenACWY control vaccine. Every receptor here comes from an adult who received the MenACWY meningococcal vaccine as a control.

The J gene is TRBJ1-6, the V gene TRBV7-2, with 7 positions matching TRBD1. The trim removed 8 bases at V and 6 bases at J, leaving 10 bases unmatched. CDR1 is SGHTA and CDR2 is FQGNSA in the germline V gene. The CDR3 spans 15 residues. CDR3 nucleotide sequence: TGTGCCAGCTTGGGGGTAGGGGGCCTTAATTCACCCCTCCACTTT. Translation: CASLGVGGLNSPLHF.

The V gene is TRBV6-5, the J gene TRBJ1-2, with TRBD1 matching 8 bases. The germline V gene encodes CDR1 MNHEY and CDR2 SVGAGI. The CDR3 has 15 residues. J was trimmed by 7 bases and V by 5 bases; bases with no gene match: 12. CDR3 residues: CASSPTRTGGGGYTF. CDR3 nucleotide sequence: TGTGCCAGCAGTCCTACGAGAACAGGGGGAGGTGGCTACACCTTC.

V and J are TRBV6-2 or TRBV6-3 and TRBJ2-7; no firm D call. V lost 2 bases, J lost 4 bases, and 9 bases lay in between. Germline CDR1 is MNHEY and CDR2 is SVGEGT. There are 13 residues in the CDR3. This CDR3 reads CASSYPARYEQYF. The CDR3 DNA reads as TGTGCCAGCAGTTACCCCGCGAGATACGAGCAGTACTTC.

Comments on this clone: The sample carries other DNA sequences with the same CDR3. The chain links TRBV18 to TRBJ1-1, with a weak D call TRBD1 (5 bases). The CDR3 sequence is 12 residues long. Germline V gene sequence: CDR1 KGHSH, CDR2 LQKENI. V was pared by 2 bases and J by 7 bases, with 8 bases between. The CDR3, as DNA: TGTGCCAGCTCACCAAGGGACGGTGAAGCTTTCTTT. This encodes CASSPRDGEAFF. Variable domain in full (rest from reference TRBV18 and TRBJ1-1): NAGVMQNPRHLVRRRGQEARLRCSPMKGHSHVYWYRQLPEEGLKFMVYLQKENIIDESGMPKERFSAEFPKEGPSILRIQQVVRGDSAAYFCASSPRDGEAFFGQGTRLTVV.

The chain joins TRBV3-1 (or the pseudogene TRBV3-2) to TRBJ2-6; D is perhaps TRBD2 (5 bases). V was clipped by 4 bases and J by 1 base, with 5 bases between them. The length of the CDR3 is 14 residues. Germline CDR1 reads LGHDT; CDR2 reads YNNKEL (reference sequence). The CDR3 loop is CASSRRSGANVLTF. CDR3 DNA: TGTGCCAGCAGCCGGAGGTCTGGGGCCAACGTCCTGACTTTC.

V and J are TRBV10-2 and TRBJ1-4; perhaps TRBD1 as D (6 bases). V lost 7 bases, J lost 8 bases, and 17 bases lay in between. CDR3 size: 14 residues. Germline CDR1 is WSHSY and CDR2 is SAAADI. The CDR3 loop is CASKERPGTEKLFF. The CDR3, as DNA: TGCGCCAGCAAGGAACGGCCCGGGACAGAAAAACTGTTTTTT.

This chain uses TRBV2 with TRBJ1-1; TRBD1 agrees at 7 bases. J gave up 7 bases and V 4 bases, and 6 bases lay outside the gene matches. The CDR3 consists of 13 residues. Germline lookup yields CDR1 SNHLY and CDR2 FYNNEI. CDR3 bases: TGTGCCAGCAGTGTAGACAGGGCAGGTGAAGCTTTCTTT. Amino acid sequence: CASSVDRAGEAFF. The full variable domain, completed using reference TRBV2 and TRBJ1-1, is EPEVTQTPSHQVTQMGQEVILRCVPISNHLYFYWYRQILGQKVEFLVSFYNNEISEKSEIFDDQFSVERPDGSNFTLKIRSTKLEDSAMYFCASSVDRAGEAFFGQGTRLTVV.

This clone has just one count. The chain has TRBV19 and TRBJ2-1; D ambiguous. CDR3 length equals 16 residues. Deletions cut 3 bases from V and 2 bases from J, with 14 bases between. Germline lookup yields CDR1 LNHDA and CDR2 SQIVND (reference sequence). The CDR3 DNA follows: TGTGCCAGTAGTATCTCCGCCGCAACCCCCTACAATGAGCAGTTCTTC. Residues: CASSISAATPYNEQFF.

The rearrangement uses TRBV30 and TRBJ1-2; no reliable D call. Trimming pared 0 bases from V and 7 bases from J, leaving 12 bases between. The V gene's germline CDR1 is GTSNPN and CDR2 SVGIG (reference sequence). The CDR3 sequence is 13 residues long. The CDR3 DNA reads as TGTGCCTGGAGTGTATCTGGGCGAGGTGGCTACACCTTC. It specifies CAWSVSGRGGYTF.

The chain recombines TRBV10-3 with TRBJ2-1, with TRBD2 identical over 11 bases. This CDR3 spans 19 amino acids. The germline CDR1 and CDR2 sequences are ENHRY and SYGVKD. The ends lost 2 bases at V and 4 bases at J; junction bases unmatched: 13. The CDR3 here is CAISEIYASGTSGYNEQFF. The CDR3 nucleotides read TGTGCCATCAGTGAGATCTACGCTAGTGGGACTAGCGGATACAATGAGCAGTTCTTC.

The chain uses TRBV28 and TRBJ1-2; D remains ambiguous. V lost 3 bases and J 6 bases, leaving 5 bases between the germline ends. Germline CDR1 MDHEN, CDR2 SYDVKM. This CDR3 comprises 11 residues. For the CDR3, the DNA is TGTGCCAGCAGTTTCACAAATGGCTACACCTTC. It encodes CASSFTNGYTF.

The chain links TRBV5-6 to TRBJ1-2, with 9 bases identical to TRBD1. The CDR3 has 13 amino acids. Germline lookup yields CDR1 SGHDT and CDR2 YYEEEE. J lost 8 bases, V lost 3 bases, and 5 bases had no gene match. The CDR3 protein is CASSYRQGEGYTF. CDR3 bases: TGTGCCAGCAGCTATAGACAGGGGGAAGGCTACACCTTC.

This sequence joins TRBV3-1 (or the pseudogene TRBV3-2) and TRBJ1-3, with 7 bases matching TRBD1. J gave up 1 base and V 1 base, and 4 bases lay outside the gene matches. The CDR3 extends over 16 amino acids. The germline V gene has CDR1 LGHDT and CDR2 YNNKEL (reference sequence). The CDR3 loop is CASSQALTGSGNTIYF. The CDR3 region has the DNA TGTGCCAGCAGCCAAGCCTTGACAGGGTCTGGAAACACCATATATTTT.

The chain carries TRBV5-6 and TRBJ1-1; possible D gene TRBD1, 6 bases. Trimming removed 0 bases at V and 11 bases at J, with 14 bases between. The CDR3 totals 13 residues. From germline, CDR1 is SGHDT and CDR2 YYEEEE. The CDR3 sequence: CASSLGVNRDAFF. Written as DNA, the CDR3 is TGTGCCAGCAGCTTGGGGGTCAACAGGGACGCTTTCTTT.

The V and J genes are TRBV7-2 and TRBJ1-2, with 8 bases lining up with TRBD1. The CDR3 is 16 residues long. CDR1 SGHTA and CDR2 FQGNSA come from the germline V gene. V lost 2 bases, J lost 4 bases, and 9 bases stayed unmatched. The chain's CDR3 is CASSLPPGQVGYGYTF. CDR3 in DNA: TGTGCCAGCAGCTTACCGCCGGGACAGGTGGGCTATGGCTACACCTTC.

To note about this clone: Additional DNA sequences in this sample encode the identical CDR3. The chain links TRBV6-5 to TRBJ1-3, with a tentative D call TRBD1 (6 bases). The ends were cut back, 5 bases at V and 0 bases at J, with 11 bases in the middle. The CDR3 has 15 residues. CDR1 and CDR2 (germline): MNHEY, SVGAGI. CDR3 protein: CASSPDRYSGNTIYF. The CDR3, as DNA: TGTGCCAGCAGTCCGGACAGATACTCTGGAAACACCATATATTTT.

Here the CDR3 reads CASRLLAGGSNEQFF. CDR3 in DNA: TGTGCCAGCAGGCTGCTAGCGGGGGGGAGCAATGAGCAGTTCTTC. The chain employs TRBV2 and TRBJ2-1; the match to TRBD2 covers 12 bases. Germline CDR1 is SNHLY and CDR2 is FYNNEI. There are 15 residues in the CDR3. The junction had 6 bases not matched to a gene; V was cut back by 6 bases and J by 6 bases.

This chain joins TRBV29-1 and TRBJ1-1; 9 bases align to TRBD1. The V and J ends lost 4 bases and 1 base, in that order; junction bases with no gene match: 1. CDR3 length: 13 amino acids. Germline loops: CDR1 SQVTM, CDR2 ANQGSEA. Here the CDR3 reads CSVVGQGNTEAFF. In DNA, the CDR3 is TGCAGCGTTGTGGGACAGGGGAACACTGAAGCTTTCTTT.

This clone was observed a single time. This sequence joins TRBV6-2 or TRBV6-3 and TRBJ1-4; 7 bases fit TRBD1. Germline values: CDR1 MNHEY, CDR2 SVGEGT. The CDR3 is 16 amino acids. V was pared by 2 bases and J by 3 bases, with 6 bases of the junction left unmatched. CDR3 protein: CASSYPGTEPNEKLFF. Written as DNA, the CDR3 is TGTGCCAGCAGTTACCCTGGGACAGAACCTAATGAAAAACTGTTTTTT.

The CDR3 is CASSLAAGGPYEQYF. Here the CDR3 DNA reads TGTGCCAGCAGCTTAGCGGCGGGGGGCCCATACGAGCAGTACTTC. The chain has TRBV7-2 and TRBJ2-7; the match to TRBD2 covers 8 bases. The length of the CDR3 is 15 residues. Trimming removed 0 bases from V and 4 bases from J; junction bases left unmatched: 5. CDR1 SGHTA and CDR2 FQGNSA come from the germline V gene. Complete variable domain (other parts from reference TRBV7-2 and TRBJ2-7): GAGVSQSPSNKVTEKGKDVELRCDPISGHTALYWYRQSLGQGLEFLIYFQGNSAPDKSGLPSDRFSAERTGGSVSTLTIQRTQQEDSAVYLCASSLAAGGPYEQYFGPGTRLTVT.

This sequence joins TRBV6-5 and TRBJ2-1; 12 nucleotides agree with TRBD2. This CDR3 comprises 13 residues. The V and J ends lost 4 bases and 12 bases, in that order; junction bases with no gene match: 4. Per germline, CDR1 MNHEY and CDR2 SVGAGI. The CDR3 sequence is CASSSSGGAAQFF. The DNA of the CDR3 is TGTGCCAGCAGTTCTAGCGGGGGGGCTGCGCAGTTCTTC.

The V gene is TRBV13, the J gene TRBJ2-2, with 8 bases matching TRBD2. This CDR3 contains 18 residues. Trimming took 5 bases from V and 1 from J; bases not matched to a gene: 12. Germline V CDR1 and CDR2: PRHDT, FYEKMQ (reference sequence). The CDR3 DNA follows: TGTGCCAGCAGCGTATCCATAGCGGGGCCACTGAACACCGGGGAGCTGTTTTTT. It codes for CASSVSIAGPLNTGELFF. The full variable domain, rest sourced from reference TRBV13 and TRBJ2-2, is AAGVIQSPRHLIKEKRETATLKCYPIPRHDTVYWYQQGPGQDPQFLISFYEKMQSDKGSIPDRFSAQQFSDYHSELNMSSLELGDSALYFCASSVSIAGPLNTGELFFGEGSRLTVL.

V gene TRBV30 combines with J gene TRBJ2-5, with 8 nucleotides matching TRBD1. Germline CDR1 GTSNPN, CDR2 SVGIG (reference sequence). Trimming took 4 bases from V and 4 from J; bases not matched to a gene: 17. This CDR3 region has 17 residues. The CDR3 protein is CAWNQRRTGIKGETQYF. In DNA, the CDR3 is TGTGCCTGGAACCAGCGGCGGACAGGGATCAAGGGAGAGACCCAGTACTTC.

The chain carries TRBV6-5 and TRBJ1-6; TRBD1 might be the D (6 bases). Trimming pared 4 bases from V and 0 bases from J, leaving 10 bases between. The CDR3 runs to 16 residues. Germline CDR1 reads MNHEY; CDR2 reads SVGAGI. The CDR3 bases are TGTGCCAGCAGTTTCGACAGGAGCTCCTATAATTCACCCCTCCACTTT. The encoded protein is CASSFDRSSYNSPLHF.

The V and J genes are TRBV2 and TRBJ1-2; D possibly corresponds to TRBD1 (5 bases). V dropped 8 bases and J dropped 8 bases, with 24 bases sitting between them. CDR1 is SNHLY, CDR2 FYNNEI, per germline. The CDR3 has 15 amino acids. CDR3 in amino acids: CASLLSVLQGYGYTF. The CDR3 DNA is TGTGCCAGCCTTCTTTCGGTTTTGCAGGGATACGGCTACACCTTC.

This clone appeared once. The DNA for the CDR3 is TGTGCCAATTCAGATGACATCTATGGCTACACCTTC. Its translation is CANSDDIYGYTF. The genes are TRBV6-5 and TRBJ1-2; D not resolved. The CDR3 covers 12 residues. Trimming pared 10 bases from V and 4 bases from J, leaving 13 bases between. Germline values: CDR1 MNHEY, CDR2 SVGAGI.

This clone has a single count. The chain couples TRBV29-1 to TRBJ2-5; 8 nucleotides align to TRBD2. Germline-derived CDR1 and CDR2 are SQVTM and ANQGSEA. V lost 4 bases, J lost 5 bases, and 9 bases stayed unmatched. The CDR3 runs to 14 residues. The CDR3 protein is CSVAVGGARETQYF. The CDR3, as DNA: TGCAGCGTTGCGGTCGGGGGGGCCAGGGAGACCCAGTACTTC.

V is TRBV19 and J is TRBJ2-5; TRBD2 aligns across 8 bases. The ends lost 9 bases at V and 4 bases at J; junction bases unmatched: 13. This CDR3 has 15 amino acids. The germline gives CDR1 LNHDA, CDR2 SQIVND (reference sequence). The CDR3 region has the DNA TGTGCCAGCGGGGAGCGGGGGCCCCCCCGAGAGACCCAGTACTTC. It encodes CASGERGPPRETQYF.

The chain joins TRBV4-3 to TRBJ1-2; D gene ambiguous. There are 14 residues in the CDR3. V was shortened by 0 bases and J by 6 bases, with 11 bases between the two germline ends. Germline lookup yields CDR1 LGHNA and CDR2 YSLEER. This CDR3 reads CASSQEGRSDGYTF. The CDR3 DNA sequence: TGCGCCAGCAGCCAAGAAGGGCGGTCGGATGGCTACACCTTC.

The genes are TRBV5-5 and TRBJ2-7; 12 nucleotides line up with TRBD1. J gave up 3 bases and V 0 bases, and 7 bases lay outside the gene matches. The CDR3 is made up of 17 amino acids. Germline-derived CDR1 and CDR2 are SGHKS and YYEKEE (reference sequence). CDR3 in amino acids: CASSLATGTGGIYEQYF. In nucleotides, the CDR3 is TGTGCCAGCAGCTTGGCCACTGGGACAGGGGGCATCTACGAGCAGTACTTC.